The source of this T cell receptor (beta chain) is a study of a mutant IDH1 vaccine in newly diagnosed glioma. Across the study: Patients underwent eight vaccinations, which took place in weeks 1, 3, 5, 7, 11, 15, 19 and 23.

Note on this clone: Its antigen is still unknown.

Time point noted: week 23, last vaccination. One vaccine dose held 300 ug of mutant IDH1 20-mer peptide and came with topical imiquimod. Some clones are missing from TCRdb's copy, which holds only in-frame ones; the method was immunoSEQ multiplex PCR. The data contain around 41,000 clones, 60% to 85% of them singletons. Looked up from germline, CDR1 is SGHTA and CDR2 is FQGTGA. The CDR3 totals 13 residues. V was clipped by 1 base and J by 1 base, with 4 bases between them. The chain carries TRBV7-3 and TRBJ1-1; D is unclear. The clonotype was recovered from a woman aged 35 to 49 with glioma. Some clones in this sample may be carry-over from other donors' samples. Sequencing was performed on PBMCs, taken from a glioma patient whose treatment included an IDH1 peptide vaccine. DNA of the CDR3: TGTGCCAGCAGCTTAATGGCGAACACTGAAGCTTTCTTT. Protein sequence: CASSLMANTEAFF. Supplemented by reference TRBV7-3 and TRBJ1-1, the full variable domain reads GAGVSQTPSNKVTEKGKYVELRCDPISGHTALYWYRQSLGQGPEFLIYFQGTGAADDSGLPNDRFFAVRPEGSVSTLKIQRTERGDSAVYLCASSLMANTEAFFGQGTRLTVV.